This T cell receptor beta chain was profiled in a study of blood T cell repertoires in COVID-19. TCRdb keeps only in-frame clones here, not all; method: immunoSEQ multiplex PCR. There are over 450,000 clones in the sample; around nine tenths occur only once, and 7.5% to 9.5% lies in the top ten. With V trimmed by 3 bases and J by 3 bases, 4 bases remained unmatched. CDR1 and CDR2 (germline): SGHTA, FQGTGA. CDR3 length equals 15 residues. Sequenced: peripheral blood. The receptor was derived from a woman aged 45-60 years with COVID-19, enrolled during active disease. This rearrangement joins TRBV7-3 to TRBJ2-1; 8 nucleotides match TRBD1. The CDR3 DNA is TGTGCCAGCAGCTTGTCCGGGACAGGCTACAATGAGCAGTTCTTC. Protein: CASSLSGTGYNEQFF. The variable domain in full, completed from reference TRBV7-3 and TRBJ2-1, reads GAGVSQTPSNKVTEKGKYVELRCDPISGHTALYWYRQSLGQGPEFLIYFQGTGAADDSGLPNDRFFAVRPEGSVSTLKIQRTERGDSAVYLCASSLSGTGYNEQFFGPGTRLTVL.